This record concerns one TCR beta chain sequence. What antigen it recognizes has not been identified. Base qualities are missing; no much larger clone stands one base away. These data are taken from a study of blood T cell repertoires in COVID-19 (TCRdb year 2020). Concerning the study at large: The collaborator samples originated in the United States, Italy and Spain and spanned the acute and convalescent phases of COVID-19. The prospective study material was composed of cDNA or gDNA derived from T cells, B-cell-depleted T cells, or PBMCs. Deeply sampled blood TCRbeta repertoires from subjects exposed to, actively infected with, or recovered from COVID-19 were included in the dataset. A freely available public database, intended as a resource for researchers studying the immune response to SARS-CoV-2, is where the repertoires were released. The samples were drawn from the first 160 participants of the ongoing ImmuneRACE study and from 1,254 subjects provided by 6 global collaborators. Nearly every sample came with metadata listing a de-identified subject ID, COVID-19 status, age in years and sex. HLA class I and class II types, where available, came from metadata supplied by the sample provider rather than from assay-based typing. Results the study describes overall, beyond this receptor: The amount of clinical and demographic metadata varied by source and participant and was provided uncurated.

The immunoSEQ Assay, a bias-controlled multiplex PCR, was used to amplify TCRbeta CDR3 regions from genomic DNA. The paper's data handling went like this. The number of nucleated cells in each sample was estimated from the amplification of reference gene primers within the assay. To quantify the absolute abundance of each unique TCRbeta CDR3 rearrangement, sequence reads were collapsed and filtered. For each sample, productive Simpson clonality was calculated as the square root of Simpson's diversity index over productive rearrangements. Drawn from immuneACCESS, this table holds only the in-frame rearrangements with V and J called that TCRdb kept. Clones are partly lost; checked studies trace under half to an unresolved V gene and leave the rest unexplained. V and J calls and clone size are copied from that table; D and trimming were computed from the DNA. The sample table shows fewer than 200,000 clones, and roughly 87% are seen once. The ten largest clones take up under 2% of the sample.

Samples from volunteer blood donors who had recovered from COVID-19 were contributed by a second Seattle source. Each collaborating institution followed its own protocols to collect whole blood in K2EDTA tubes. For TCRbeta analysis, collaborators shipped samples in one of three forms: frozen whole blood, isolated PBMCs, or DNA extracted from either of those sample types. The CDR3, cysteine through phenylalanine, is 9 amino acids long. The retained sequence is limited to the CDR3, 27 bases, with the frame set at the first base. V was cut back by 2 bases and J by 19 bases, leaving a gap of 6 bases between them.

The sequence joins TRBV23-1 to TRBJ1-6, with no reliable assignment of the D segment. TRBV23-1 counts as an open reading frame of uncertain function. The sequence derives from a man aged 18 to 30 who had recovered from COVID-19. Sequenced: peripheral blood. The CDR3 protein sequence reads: CASSQQRHF. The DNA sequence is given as TGCGCCAGCAGTCAACAACGGCACTTT.